Listed here are 15 T cell receptor beta chains from one sample, sequenced in a study of cytomegalovirus exposure and HLA in healthy donors. The PCR was carried out with 60 Vbeta primers and 13 Jbeta primers. Libraries were prepared by immunoSEQ multiplex PCR; TCRdb keeps only in-frame clonotypes and omits some of them. The specimen's table records roughly 77,000 clones. Sequenced input: PBMCs. These receptors all come from a young man in good health and CMV-seronegative.

The chain uses TRBV27 and TRBJ2-7; D unresolved. V shed 5 bases and J shed 7 bases, with 15 bases lying between them. The CDR3 runs 13 residues. From germline, CDR1 is MNHEY and CDR2 SMNVEV (reference sequence). The CDR3 protein is CASSLHGSYEQYF. The CDR3 nucleotides read TGTGCCAGCAGTCTCCACGGGTCTTATGAGCAGTACTTC.

The gene calls are TRBV19 and TRBJ2-5; D possibly corresponds to TRBD2 (6 bases). Between the trimmed V and J ends, which lost 4 bases and 1 base, there was a span of 13 bases. The CDR3 consists of 15 residues. Germline lookup yields CDR1 LNHDA and CDR2 SQIVND (reference sequence). The CDR3 loop reads CASSTPEGPQETQYF. CDR3 in DNA: TGTGCCAGTAGTACCCCGGAGGGGCCCCAAGAGACCCAGTACTTC.

V and J are TRBV6-6 and TRBJ1-1; D call uncertain. Germline V gene sequence: CDR1 MNHNY, CDR2 SVGAGI (reference sequence). Trimming took off 4 bases at V and 6 bases at J, with 15 bases between the two ends. The CDR3 loop spans 14 amino acids. The DNA for the CDR3 is TGTGCCAGCAGTTTGGACTTTCGGAGGGCTGAAGCTTTCTTT. Encoded protein: CASSLDFRRAEAFF.

The rearrangement uses TRBV7-9 and TRBJ1-2; 7 bases match TRBD1. With V trimmed by 4 bases and J by 2 bases, 4 bases remained unmatched. The CDR3 is made up of 14 amino acids. The germline gives CDR1 SEHNR, CDR2 FQNEAQ (reference sequence). The CDR3 coding sequence is TGTGCCAGCAGCTACGGGGACAGCAACTATGGCTACACCTTC. Its protein is CASSYGDSNYGYTF.

The gene calls are TRBV2 and TRBJ2-1; 12 positions match TRBD2. V shed 1 base, J shed 5 bases, and the junction held 9 bases outside the gene matches. CDR1 is SNHLY, CDR2 FYNNEI, per germline. This CDR3 has 18 amino acids. CDR3 DNA: TGTGCCAGCAGTGAAGAGACCTTTCTAGCGGGAGGGGACAATGAGCAGTTCTTC. It translates to CASSEETFLAGGDNEQFF. The whole variable domain, filled in from reference TRBV2 and TRBJ2-1, reads EPEVTQTPSHQVTQMGQEVILRCVPISNHLYFYWYRQILGQKVEFLVSFYNNEISEKSEIFDDQFSVERPDGSNFTLKIRSTKLEDSAMYFCASSEETFLAGGDNEQFFGPGTRLTVL.

The rearrangement links TRBV18 to TRBJ1-2, with 7 bases aligning to TRBD1. The V segment lost 5 bases and the J segment 6 bases; nucleotides outside the gene matches: 12. Germline V lookup: CDR1 KGHSH, CDR2 LQKENI. The CDR3 extends over 15 amino acids. The CDR3 protein is CASSSTGPLVDGYTF. CDR3 DNA: TGTGCCAGCTCATCGACAGGGCCCCTAGTGGATGGCTACACCTTC. The full variable domain, its missing parts supplied by reference TRBV18 and TRBJ1-2, is NAGVMQNPRHLVRRRGQEARLRCSPMKGHSHVYWYRQLPEEGLKFMVYLQKENIIDESGMPKERFSAEFPKEGPSILRIQQVVRGDSAAYFCASSSTGPLVDGYTFGSGTRLTVV.

The chain joins TRBV5-6 to TRBJ2-2; D possibly corresponds to TRBD1 (5 bases). CDR3 size: 14 residues. Between the trimmed V and J ends, which lost 1 base and 3 bases, there was a span of 7 bases. Germline V gives CDR1 SGHDT, CDR2 YYEEEE. Here the CDR3 DNA reads TGTGCCAGCAGCTTGCAGGGTCACACCGGGGAGCTGTTTTTT. Protein product: CASSLQGHTGELFF.

This chain joins TRBV7-9 and TRBJ1-4; 7 bases fit TRBD1. The V gene's germline CDR1 is SEHNR and CDR2 FQNEAQ (reference sequence). V gave up 1 base and J gave up 5 bases; unmatched junction bases: 4. The CDR3 sequence is 15 residues long. CDR3 DNA: TGTGCCAGCAGCTTAGGCGAAGGGGGCAATGAAAAACTGTTTTTT. Translating gives CASSLGEGGNEKLFF. The full variable domain, rest sourced from reference TRBV7-9 and TRBJ1-4, is DTGVSQNPRHKITKRGQNVTFRCDPISEHNRLYWYRQTLGQGPEFLTYFQNEAQLEKSRLLSDRFSAERPKGSFSTLEIQRTEQGDSAMYLCASSLGEGGNEKLFFGSGTQLSVL.

The V call is TRBV5-4, the J call TRBJ1-2; tentatively, D is TRBD1 (5 bases). Deletions cut 4 bases from V and 4 bases from J, with 17 bases between. This CDR3 region has 15 residues. Germline lookup yields CDR1 SGHNT and CDR2 YYREEE (reference sequence). CDR3 residues: CASSRDGRGGYGYTF. The CDR3 nucleotides read TGTGCCAGCAGCCGGGACGGCCGGGGGGGCTATGGCTACACCTTC.

This chain joins TRBV7-2 and TRBJ2-3, with D uncertain. This CDR3 region has 13 residues. Germline CDR1 and CDR2: SGHTA and FQGNSA. The V gene lost 1 base and the J gene lost 6 bases, with 8 bases spanning the gap. CDR3 coding DNA: TGTGCCAGCAGCTTAGTTAACACCGATACGCAGTATTTT. Translating it yields CASSLVNTDTQYF.

This sequence joins TRBV4-3 and TRBJ2-2; 9 bases align to TRBD2. Unmatched junction bases numbered 6, after V lost 4 bases and J lost 0 bases. The CDR3 runs to 17 residues. Germline V lookup: CDR1 LGHNA, CDR2 YSLEER. The CDR3 here is CASSPISGRTNTGELFF. The CDR3 DNA reads TGCGCCAGCAGCCCCATAAGCGGGAGGACGAACACCGGGGAGCTGTTTTTT.

The V and J genes are TRBV6-4 and TRBJ2-1, with 9 bases fitting TRBD2. Germline lookup yields CDR1 MRHNA and CDR2 SNTAGT. The CDR3 runs to 14 residues. V trimming: 3 bases; J trimming: 3 bases; junction bases outside the gene matches: 0. The CDR3 nucleotides are TGTGCCAGCAGTGAGACTAGCGGCTACAATGAGCAGTTCTTC. Translation: CASSETSGYNEQFF.

The chain is built from TRBV12-2 and TRBJ2-2; the table calls TRBD2, which could not be checked here. TRBV12-2 is a listed pseudogene. This CDR3 spans 14 amino acids. CDR3 DNA sequence: TGTGCAAGTCGCTTAGAGCTAAACACCGGGGAGCTGTTTTTT. Its translation is CASRLELNTGELFF.

V gene TRBV2 combines with J gene TRBJ1-1; 7 nucleotides align to TRBD1. V lost 10 bases and J lost 0; bases outside the gene matches: 5. CDR3 length equals 13 residues. CDR1 and CDR2 (germline): SNHLY, FYNNEI. CDR3 DNA: TGTGCCACACGGGGACAGTTGAACACTGAAGCTTTCTTT. It specifies CATRGQLNTEAFF.

V usage is TRBV6-1 and J usage is TRBJ2-7; D gene unclear. This CDR3 contains 11 residues. The germline V gene encodes CDR1 MNHNS and CDR2 SASEGT. Trimming cost V 5 bases and J 3 bases, with 5 bases left between them. The CDR3 region has the DNA TGTGCCAGCAGTCCTTACTACGAGCAGTACTTC. This encodes CASSPYYEQYF.